The 28 T cell receptor beta chains presented below share a single source sample, sequenced in a study of cytomegalovirus exposure and HLA in healthy donors. A multiplex PCR was run with 60 Vbeta primers and 13 Jbeta primers. Profiled with immunoSEQ multiplex PCR; TCRdb holds only in-frame clones, not every one. Found here are approximately 150,000 clones, 79% of them singletons; the top ten hold around 6.5%. Source material: PBMCs. These TCRs come from a man aged 45-60 years in good health and CMV-seropositive.

The chain uses TRBV14 and TRBJ2-2; possibly TRBD2 for D (6 bases). From germline, CDR1 is SGHDN and CDR2 FVKESK. The CDR3 runs 14 residues. The V end was cut by 4 bases, the J end by 6 bases, with 12 bases between. The CDR3 protein is CASSPRRGAGELFF. As DNA, the CDR3 is TGTGCCAGCAGCCCACGCCGCGGGGCCGGGGAGCTGTTTTTT.

In nucleotides, the CDR3 is TGTGCCACCAGCAGAGCTCCGGGACTACTCACCGGGGAGCTGTTTTTT. Translated, it gives CATSRAPGLLTGELFF. The chain joins TRBV15 to TRBJ2-2; 7 positions agree with TRBD2. The CDR3 spans 16 residues. V was pared by 1 base and J by 4 bases, with 6 bases of the junction left unmatched. Germline values: CDR1 LNHNV, CDR2 YYDKDF (reference sequence). Variable domain in full (rest from reference TRBV15 and TRBJ2-2): DAMVIQNPRYQVTQFGKPVTLSCSQTLNHNVMYWYQQKSSQAPKLLFHYYDKDFNNEADTPDNFQSRRPNTSFCFLDIRSPGLGDTAMYLCATSRAPGLLTGELFFGEGSRLTVL.

The CDR3 sequence: CASSPTGGNSVGYGYTF. The CDR3 DNA reads TGTGCCAGCAGCCCGACAGGGGGAAATTCCGTGGGCTATGGCTACACCTTC. The genes are TRBV11-2 and TRBJ1-2; 9 bases map to TRBD1. V lost 5 bases and J lost 4; bases outside the gene matches: 14. This CDR3 comprises 17 residues. CDR1 is SGHAT, CDR2 FQNNGV, per germline.

CDR3 in DNA: TGTGCCGCGGTTCAAGGTTGGCTCTCCTACGAGCAGTACTTC. Its translation: CAAVQGWLSYEQYF. J is TRBJ2-7 and V is TRBV6-1; D gene ambiguous. Trimming took off 11 bases at V and 0 bases at J, with 17 bases between the two ends. The CDR3 consists of 14 residues. Germline V lookup: CDR1 MNHNS, CDR2 SASEGT.

The chain is built from TRBV7-3 and TRBJ2-2; no clear D gene. Trimming removed 0 bases from V and 1 base from J, with 3 bases in between. Germline V gene data show CDR1 as SGHTA and CDR2 as FQGTGA. The length of the CDR3 is 14 residues. The CDR3 spells CASSLTRNTGELFF. The CDR3 nucleotides read TGTGCCAGCAGCTTAACTCGGAACACCGGGGAGCTGTTTTTT.

In this sample, this clone turned up once. This chain links TRBV7-9 with TRBJ2-2; D call uncertain. This CDR3 is built from 14 residues. V was shortened by 1 base and J by 7 bases, with 10 bases between the two germline ends. In germline, CDR1 is SEHNR, CDR2 FQNEAQ (reference sequence). The CDR3 DNA follows: TGTGCCAGCAGCTTAGGTACTTCTAGCGGGGAGCTGTTTTTT. Amino acid sequence: CASSLGTSSGELFF.

The chain uses TRBV28 and TRBJ2-1; TRBD2 matches 13 bases. The germline V gene encodes CDR1 MDHEN and CDR2 SYDVKM. CDR3 length: 21 residues. With V trimmed by 7 bases and J by 1 base, 19 bases remained unmatched. CDR3 sequence: CASKGPWTSGSEVRSYNEQFF. DNA for the CDR3: TGTGCCAGCAAGGGTCCGTGGACTAGCGGGAGCGAGGTTCGATCCTACAATGAGCAGTTCTTC. Using reference TRBV28 and TRBJ2-1 for the parts outside the CDR3, the full variable domain is DVKVTQSSRYLVKRTGEKVFLECVQDMDHENMFWYRQDPGLGLRLIYFSYDVKMKEKGDIPEGYSVSREKKERFSLILESASTNQTSMYLCASKGPWTSGSEVRSYNEQFFGPGTRLTVL.

This chain links TRBV5-1 with TRBJ2-1; 10 nucleotides align to TRBD2. The germline V gene has CDR1 SGHRS and CDR2 YFSETQ. There are 14 residues in the CDR3. The trim removed 1 base at V and 7 bases at J, leaving 2 bases unmatched. The CDR3 DNA reads as TGCGCCAGCAGCTTGCTAGCGGGAGCTAATGAGCAGTTCTTC. This encodes CASSLLAGANEQFF.

This clone was picked up a small number of times. The V gene is TRBV5-1, the J gene TRBJ2-1; D is uncertain. This CDR3 is 15 amino acids long. V was clipped by 2 bases and J by 0 bases, with 9 bases between them. The germline V gene has CDR1 SGHRS and CDR2 YFSETQ. The DNA of the CDR3 is TGCGCCAGCAGCTTTGACACTGCCTCCTACAATGAGCAGTTCTTC. Residues: CASSFDTASYNEQFF.

The chain combines TRBV5-1 with TRBJ1-1; possibly TRBD1 for D (5 bases). The CDR3 is 14 amino acids. CDR1 is SGHRS, CDR2 YFSETQ, per germline. V lost 4 bases to trimming and J lost 1 base, with 11 bases between them. CDR3 nucleotide sequence: TGCGCCAGCAGCCCTAACACAGGGAACACTGAAGCTTTCTTT. It codes for CASSPNTGNTEAFF.

This clone turned up a few times. The chain has TRBV19 and TRBJ2-7, with 9 bases fitting TRBD1. The CDR3 sequence is 15 residues long. Germline V lookup: CDR1 LNHDA, CDR2 SQIVND (reference sequence). Trimming took 1 base from V and 3 from J; bases not matched to a gene: 4. The DNA of the CDR3 is TGTGCCAGTAGTATAGGGGGGACAGGGTACTACGAGCAGTACTTC. This encodes CASSIGGTGYYEQYF.

The chain recombines TRBV11-3 with TRBJ2-1; 13 bases match TRBD2. V shed 1 base and J 7 bases; nucleotides not matched to a gene: 13. Germline CDR1 and CDR2: SGHNT and YENEEA. The CDR3 loop spans 19 amino acids. The CDR3 region has the DNA TGTGCCAGCAGCTTAGGAGCCGGACTAGCGGGGGCCCGGAGAAATGAGCAGTTCTTC. Protein sequence: CASSLGAGLAGARRNEQFF.

The chain recombines TRBV7-9 with TRBJ1-3; D not resolved. CDR3 size: 14 residues. V lost 3 bases, J lost 6 bases, and 12 bases lay in between. The germline gives CDR1 SEHNR, CDR2 FQNEAQ (reference sequence). The CDR3 reads CASSFGGNQNTIYF. The CDR3 DNA is TGTGCCAGCAGCTTTGGAGGGAATCAAAACACCATATATTTT.

This clone was seen more than once but under ten times. The gene calls are TRBV6-5 and TRBJ1-2; D possibly corresponds to TRBD1 (5 bases). The CDR3 runs to 14 residues. The V gene lost 4 bases and the J gene lost 2 bases, with 11 bases spanning the gap. Germline values: CDR1 MNHEY, CDR2 SVGAGI. The CDR3 loop is CASSSPTENYGYTF. Here the CDR3 DNA reads TGTGCCAGCAGTTCTCCGACAGAGAACTATGGCTACACCTTC.

The DNA for the CDR3 is TGTGCCAGCAGTATACTTGGGGGGACAGCCTATGGCTACACCTTC. It yields the protein CASSILGGTAYGYTF. The chain carries TRBV28 and TRBJ1-2, with TRBD1 matching 7 bases. CDR1 is MDHEN, CDR2 SYDVKM, per germline. This CDR3 has 15 residues. V was clipped by 5 bases and J by 4 bases; unmatched bases: 10.

The chain carries TRBV10-3 and TRBJ2-7, with D possibly matching TRBD2 (5 bases). CDR3 size: 14 residues. V was trimmed by 0 bases and J by 3 bases, leaving 9 bases between them. Germline CDR1 reads ENHRY; CDR2 reads SYGVKD. CDR3 nucleotides: TGTGCCATCAGTGAGTCCGGTCGGGACTACGAGCAGTACTTC. This gives the protein CAISESGRDYEQYF.

The chain couples TRBV9 to TRBJ2-3, with D tentatively TRBD2 (5 bases). Germline CDR1 is SGDLS and CDR2 is YYNGEE. Deletions cut 4 bases from V and 3 bases from J, with 15 bases between. The CDR3 totals 15 residues. The CDR3 loop reads CASSPGLGRTDTQYF. CDR3 DNA: TGTGCCAGCAGCCCCGGACTCGGAAGGACAGATACGCAGTATTTT.

For this clone: One end of the junction does not line up with germline, which may come from a read error. The J gene is TRBJ2-5, the V gene TRBV7-9, with TRBD2 matching over 7 bases. Germline loops: CDR1 SEHNR, CDR2 FQNEAQ (reference sequence). This CDR3 spans 15 amino acids. Here the CDR3 DNA reads TGTTCCAGCAGCTTAGCGCGGGGGTACCAAGAGACCCAGTACTTC. It codes for CSSSLARGYQETQYF. The full variable domain, in which reference TRBV7-9 and TRBJ2-5 provide the parts outside the CDR3, is DTGVSQNPRHKITKRGQNVTFRCDPISEHNRLYWYRQTLGQGPEFLTYFQNEAQLEKSRLLSDRFSAERPKGSFSTLEIQRTEQGDSAMYLCSSSLARGYQETQYFGPGTRLLVL.

The chain employs TRBV6-4 and TRBJ2-5; TRBD1 might be the D (6 bases). Trimming took 11 bases from V and 5 from J, leaving 15 bases between them. This CDR3 comprises 12 residues. Per the germline V gene, CDR1 is MRHNA and CDR2 is SNTAGT. The CDR3 nucleotides are TGTGCCCCCAGGGGCCGTCCCGAGACCCAGTACTTC. As protein: CAPRGRPETQYF.

The chain joins TRBV6-5 to TRBJ2-1; 9 nucleotides line up with TRBD1. The trim removed 5 bases at V and 8 bases at J, leaving 10 bases unmatched. The CDR3 sequence is 15 residues long. Germline V gene lookup returns CDR1 MNHEY and CDR2 SVGAGI. The CDR3 spells CASSPRDREGDEQFF. The CDR3 DNA reads TGTGCCAGCAGTCCACGGGACAGGGAGGGTGATGAGCAGTTCTTC.

This clone was counted a few times. This chain links TRBV5-1 with TRBJ2-7, with a tentative D call TRBD2 (5 bases). Trimming stripped 1 base from V and 11 bases from J, with 16 bases between. This CDR3 region has 13 residues. Germline V gene lookup returns CDR1 SGHRS and CDR2 YFSETQ. The CDR3 is CASSLSPLGAEYF. CDR3 nucleotide sequence: TGCGCCAGCAGCTTGTCTCCTCTTGGAGCGGAGTACTTC.

The chain recombines TRBV19 with TRBJ2-1; TRBD2 is a possible D gene (6 bases). The CDR3 totals 13 residues. Germline V CDR1 and CDR2: LNHDA, SQIVND (reference sequence). The V end lost 9 bases, the J end lost 8 bases, and 17 bases lay between the germline ends. The CDR3 nucleotides read TGTGCCAGCTTAAAAACGGGAGTTTATGAGCAGTTCTTC. This codes for CASLKTGVYEQFF.

The rearrangement uses TRBV11-3 and TRBJ1-5; the match to TRBD1 covers 7 bases. CDR1 and CDR2 (germline): SGHNT, YENEEA. This CDR3 spans 14 amino acids. The ends lost 9 bases at V and 7 bases at J; junction bases unmatched: 12. DNA of the CDR3: TGTGCCAGGATAGGGGGCCAGTCGTCCCAGCCCCAGCATTTT. It yields the protein CARIGGQSSQPQHF.

V usage is TRBV2 and J usage is TRBJ2-6; the match to TRBD1 covers 7 bases. Germline values: CDR1 SNHLY, CDR2 FYNNEI. J lost 0 bases, V lost 6 bases, and 5 bases had no gene match. The CDR3 has 16 residues. The CDR3 region is CASREYRGSGANVLTF. The CDR3 nucleotides are TGTGCCAGCAGGGAATACAGGGGCTCTGGGGCCAACGTCCTGACTTTC.

The genes are TRBV14 and TRBJ2-7; 8 bases match TRBD1. The CDR3 spans 16 residues. Trimming removed 1 base from V and 5 bases from J; junction bases left unmatched: 10. CDR1 and CDR2 from the germline V gene are SGHDN and FVKESK. CDR3 region: CASSQGTGSKFNEQYF. For the CDR3, the DNA is TGTGCCAGCAGCCAAGGGACAGGGAGTAAATTCAACGAGCAGTACTTC.

The chain is built from TRBV5-1 and TRBJ2-1, with TRBD1 identical over 7 bases. The CDR3 consists of 14 residues. Germline-derived CDR1 and CDR2 are SGHRS and YFSETQ. V gave up 2 bases and J gave up 3 bases; unmatched junction bases: 2. The CDR3 coding sequence is TGCGCCAGCAGCTTCGGGACAGTCTACAATGAGCAGTTCTTC. Translating gives CASSFGTVYNEQFF.

The rearrangement joins TRBV12-5 to TRBJ2-3; 8 bases are a match to TRBD1. Unmatched junction bases numbered 4, after V lost 5 bases and J lost 3 bases. Germline CDR1 LGHNT, CDR2 FRNRAP. The CDR3 is made up of 14 amino acids. CDR3 amino acids: CASGPGQETDTQYF. The DNA of the CDR3 is TGTGCTAGTGGTCCGGGACAGGAAACAGATACGCAGTATTTT. Full variable domain (rest looked up from reference TRBV12-5 and TRBJ2-3): DARVTQTPRHKVTEMGQEVTMRCQPILGHNTVFWYRQTMMQGLELLAYFRNRAPLDDSGMPKDRFSAEMPDATLATLKIQPSEPRDSAVYFCASGPGQETDTQYFGPGTRLTVL.

The chain combines TRBV6-4 with TRBJ2-7, with 8 nucleotides matching TRBD1. Trimming at V came to 1 base and at J to 4 bases, leaving 6 bases not matched to a gene. This CDR3 is 15 amino acids long. Per germline, CDR1 MRHNA and CDR2 SNTAGT. The CDR3 bases are TGTGCCAGCAGTGACTGGGGCAGGGGGCGTTACGAGCAGTACTTC. As protein: CASSDWGRGRYEQYF.